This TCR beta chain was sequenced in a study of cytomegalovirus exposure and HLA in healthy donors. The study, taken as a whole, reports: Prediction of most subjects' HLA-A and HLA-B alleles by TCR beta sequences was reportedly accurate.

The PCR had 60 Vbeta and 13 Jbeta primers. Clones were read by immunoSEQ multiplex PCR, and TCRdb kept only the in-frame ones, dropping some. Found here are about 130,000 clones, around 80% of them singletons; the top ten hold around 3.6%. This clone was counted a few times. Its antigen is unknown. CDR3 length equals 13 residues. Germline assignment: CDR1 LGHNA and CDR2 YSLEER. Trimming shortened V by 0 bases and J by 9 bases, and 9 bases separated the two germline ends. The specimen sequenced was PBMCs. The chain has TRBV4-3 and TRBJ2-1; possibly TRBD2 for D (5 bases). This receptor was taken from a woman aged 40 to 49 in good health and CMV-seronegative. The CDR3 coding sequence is TGCGCCAGCAGCCAAGATCGCGAGGGTGAGCAGTTCTTC. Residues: CASSQDREGEQFF.